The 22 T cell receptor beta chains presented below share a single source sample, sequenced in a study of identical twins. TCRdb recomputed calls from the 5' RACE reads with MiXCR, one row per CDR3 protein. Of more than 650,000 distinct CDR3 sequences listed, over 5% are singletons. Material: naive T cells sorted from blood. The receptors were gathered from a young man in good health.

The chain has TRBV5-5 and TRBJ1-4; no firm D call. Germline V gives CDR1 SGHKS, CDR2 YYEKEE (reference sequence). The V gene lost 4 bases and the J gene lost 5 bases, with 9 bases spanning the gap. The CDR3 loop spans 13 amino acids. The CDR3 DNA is TGTGCCAGCAGCCCTTGGTCCAATGAAAAACTGTTTTTT. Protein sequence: CASSPWSNEKLFF.

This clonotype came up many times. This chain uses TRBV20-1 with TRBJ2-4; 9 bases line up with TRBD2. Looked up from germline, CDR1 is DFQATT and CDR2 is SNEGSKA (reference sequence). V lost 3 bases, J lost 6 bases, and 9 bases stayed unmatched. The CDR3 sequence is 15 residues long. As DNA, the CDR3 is TGCAGTGCTAGTGGGCTAGCGGGACCGGCAAACATTCAGTACTTC. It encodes CSASGLAGPANIQYF.

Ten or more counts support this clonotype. CDR3 bases: TGTGCCACCAGCAGAGCAGGGGACACTGAAGCTTTCTTT. This translates into CATSRAGDTEAFF. The chain joins TRBV15 to TRBJ1-1; D is perhaps TRBD1 (6 bases). Germline V gene sequence: CDR1 LNHNV, CDR2 YYDKDF (reference sequence). The CDR3 runs 13 residues. V lost 1 base, J lost 3 bases, and 6 bases lay in between. Full variable domain (missing parts from reference TRBV15 and TRBJ1-1): DAMVIQNPRYQVTQFGKPVTLSCSQTLNHNVMYWYQQKSSQAPKLLFHYYDKDFNNEADTPDNFQSRRPNTSFCFLDIRSPGLGDTAMYLCATSRAGDTEAFFGQGTRLTVV.

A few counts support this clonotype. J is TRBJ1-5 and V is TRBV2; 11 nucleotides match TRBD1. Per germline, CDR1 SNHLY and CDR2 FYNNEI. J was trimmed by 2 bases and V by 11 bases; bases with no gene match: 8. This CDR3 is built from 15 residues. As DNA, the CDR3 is TGTGCCGGTAGCCGGGACAGGGGGGGCAATCAGCCCCAGCATTTT. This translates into CAGSRDRGGNQPQHF.

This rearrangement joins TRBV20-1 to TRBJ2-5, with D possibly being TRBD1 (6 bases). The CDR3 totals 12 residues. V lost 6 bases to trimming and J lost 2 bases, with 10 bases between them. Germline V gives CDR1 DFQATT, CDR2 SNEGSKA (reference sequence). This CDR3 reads CSAQGQQETQYF. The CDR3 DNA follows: TGCAGTGCCCAGGGACAACAAGAGACCCAGTACTTC.

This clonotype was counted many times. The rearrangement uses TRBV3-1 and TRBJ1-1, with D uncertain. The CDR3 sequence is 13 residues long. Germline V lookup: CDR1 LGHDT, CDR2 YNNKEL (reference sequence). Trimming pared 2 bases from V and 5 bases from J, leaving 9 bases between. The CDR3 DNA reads TGTGCCAGCAGCCAACGGAGGGCAACTGAAGCTTTCTTT. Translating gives CASSQRRATEAFF.

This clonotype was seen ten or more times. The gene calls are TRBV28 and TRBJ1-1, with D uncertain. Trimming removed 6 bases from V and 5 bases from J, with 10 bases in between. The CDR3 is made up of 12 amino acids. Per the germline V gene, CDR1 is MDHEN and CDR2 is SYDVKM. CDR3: CASRVGVTEAFF. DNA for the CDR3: TGTGCCAGCAGGGTGGGAGTTACTGAAGCTTTCTTT.

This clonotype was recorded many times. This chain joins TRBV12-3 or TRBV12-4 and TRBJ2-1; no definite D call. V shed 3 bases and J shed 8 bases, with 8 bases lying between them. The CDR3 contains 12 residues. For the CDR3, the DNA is TGTGCCAGCAGTTTTGTTCGCCATGAGCAGTTCTTC. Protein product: CASSFVRHEQFF.

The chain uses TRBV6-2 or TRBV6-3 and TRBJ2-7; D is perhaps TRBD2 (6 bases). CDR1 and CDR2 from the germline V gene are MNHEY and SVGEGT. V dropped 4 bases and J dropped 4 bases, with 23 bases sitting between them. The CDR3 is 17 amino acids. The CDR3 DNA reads TGTGCCAGCAGTTCTCGGGACCTGGAGCGGGCCCCTTACGAGCAGTACTTC. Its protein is CASSSRDLERAPYEQYF.

CDR3 protein: CASSRDYGSGNEQFF. CDR3 coding DNA: TGTGCCAGCAGTCGGGACTATGGGTCTGGTAATGAGCAGTTCTTC. This rearrangement joins TRBV6-1 to TRBJ2-1, with TRBD2 matching 7 bases. Germline V gene lookup returns CDR1 MNHNS and CDR2 SASEGT. The CDR3 is 15 amino acids. Trimming cost V 5 bases and J 7 bases; bases outside gene matches: 11.

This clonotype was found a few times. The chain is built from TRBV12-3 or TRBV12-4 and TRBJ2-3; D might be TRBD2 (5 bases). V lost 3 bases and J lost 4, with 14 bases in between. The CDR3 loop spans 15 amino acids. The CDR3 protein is CASSLRLASPDTQYF. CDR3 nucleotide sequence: TGTGCCAGCAGTTTGCGGCTAGCCAGCCCAGATACGCAGTATTTT.

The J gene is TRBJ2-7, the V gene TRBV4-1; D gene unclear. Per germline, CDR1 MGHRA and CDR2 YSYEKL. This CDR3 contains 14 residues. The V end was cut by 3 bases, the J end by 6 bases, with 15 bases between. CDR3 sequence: CASSQSLRSGEQYV. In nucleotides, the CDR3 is TGCGCCAGCAGCCAGTCTCTGAGGTCGGGCGAGCAGTACGTC.

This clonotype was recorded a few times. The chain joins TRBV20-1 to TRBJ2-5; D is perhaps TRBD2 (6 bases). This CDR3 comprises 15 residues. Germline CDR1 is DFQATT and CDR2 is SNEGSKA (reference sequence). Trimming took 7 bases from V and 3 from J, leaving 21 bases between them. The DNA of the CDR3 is TGCAGTGGGGAGGACACAGATGGCTGGAAAGAGACCCAGTACTTC. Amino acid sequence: CSGEDTDGWKETQYF.

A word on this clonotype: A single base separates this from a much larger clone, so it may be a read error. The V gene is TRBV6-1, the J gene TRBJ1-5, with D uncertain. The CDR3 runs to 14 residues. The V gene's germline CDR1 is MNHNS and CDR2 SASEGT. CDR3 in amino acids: CASIDKYSNHPQHF. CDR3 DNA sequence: TGTGCCAGCATTGACAAGTATAGCAATCATCCCCAGCATTTT.

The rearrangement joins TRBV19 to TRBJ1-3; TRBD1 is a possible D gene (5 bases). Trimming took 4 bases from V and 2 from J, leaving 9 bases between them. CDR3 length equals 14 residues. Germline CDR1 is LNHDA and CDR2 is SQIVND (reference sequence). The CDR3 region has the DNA TGTGCCAGTAGTAGACAGAAGACTGGAAACACCATATATTTT. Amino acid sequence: CASSRQKTGNTIYF.

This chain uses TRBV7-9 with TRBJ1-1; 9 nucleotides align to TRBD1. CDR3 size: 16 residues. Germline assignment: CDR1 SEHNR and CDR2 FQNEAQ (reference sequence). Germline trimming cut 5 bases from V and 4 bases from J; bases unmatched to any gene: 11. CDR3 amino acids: CASSPHGGQGGTEAFF. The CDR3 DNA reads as TGTGCCAGCAGCCCCCACGGGGGACAGGGTGGCACTGAAGCTTTCTTT.

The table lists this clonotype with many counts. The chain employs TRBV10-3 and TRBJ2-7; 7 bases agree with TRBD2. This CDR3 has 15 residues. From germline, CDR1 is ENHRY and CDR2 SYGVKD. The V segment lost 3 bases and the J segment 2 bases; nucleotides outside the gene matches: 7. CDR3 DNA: TGTGCCATCAGTGACCCAAGCGGGGTCACCTACGAGCAGTACTTC. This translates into CAISDPSGVTYEQYF.

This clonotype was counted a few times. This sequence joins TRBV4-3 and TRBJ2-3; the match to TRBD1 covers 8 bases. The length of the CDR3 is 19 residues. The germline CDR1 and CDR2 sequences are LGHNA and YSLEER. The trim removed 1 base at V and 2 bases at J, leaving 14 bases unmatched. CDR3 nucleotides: TGCGCCAGCAGCCAAGTTCCCGGTGGCAGGGGGCCAATCACAGATACGCAGTATTTT. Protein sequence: CASSQVPGGRGPITDTQYF.

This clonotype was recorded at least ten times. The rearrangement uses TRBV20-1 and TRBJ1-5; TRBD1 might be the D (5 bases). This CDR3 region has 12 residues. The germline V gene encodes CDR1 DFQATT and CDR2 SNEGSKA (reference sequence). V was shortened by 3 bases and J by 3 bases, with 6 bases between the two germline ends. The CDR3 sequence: CSARGTNQPQHF. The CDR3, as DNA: TGCAGTGCTAGGGGGACCAATCAGCCCCAGCATTTT.

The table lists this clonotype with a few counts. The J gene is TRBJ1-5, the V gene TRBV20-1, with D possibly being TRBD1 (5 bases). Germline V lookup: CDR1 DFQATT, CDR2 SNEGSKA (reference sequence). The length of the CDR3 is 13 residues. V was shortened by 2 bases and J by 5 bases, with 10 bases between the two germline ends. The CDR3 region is CSARRGVDQPQHF. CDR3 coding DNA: TGCAGTGCTAGACGGGGGGTCGATCAGCCCCAGCATTTT.

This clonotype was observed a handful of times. DNA of the CDR3: TGTGCCAGCAGTTTACTCGGGAGCCGGTACGAGCAGTACGTC. Residues: CASSLLGSRYEQYV. The chain couples TRBV12-3 or TRBV12-4 to TRBJ2-7, with a tentative D call TRBD2 (6 bases). CDR3 length: 14 residues. V was pared by 2 bases and J by 4 bases, with 12 bases between.

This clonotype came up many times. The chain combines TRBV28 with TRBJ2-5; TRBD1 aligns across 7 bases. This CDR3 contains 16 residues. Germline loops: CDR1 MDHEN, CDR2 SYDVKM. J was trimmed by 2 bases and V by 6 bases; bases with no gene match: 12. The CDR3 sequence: CASSPPQGQRQETQYF. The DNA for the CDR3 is TGTGCCAGCAGCCCCCCTCAGGGACAGAGGCAAGAGACCCAGTACTTC.